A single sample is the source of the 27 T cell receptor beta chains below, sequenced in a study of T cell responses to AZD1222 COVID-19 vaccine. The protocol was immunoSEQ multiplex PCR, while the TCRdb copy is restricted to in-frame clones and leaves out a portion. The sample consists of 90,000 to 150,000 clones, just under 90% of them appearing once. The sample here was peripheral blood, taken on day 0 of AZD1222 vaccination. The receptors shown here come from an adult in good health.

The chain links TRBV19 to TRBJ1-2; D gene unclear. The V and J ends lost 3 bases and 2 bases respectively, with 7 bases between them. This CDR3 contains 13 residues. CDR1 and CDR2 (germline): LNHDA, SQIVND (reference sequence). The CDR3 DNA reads TGTGCCAGTAGTATGGGAGGGAACTATGGCTACACCTTC. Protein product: CASSMGGNYGYTF.

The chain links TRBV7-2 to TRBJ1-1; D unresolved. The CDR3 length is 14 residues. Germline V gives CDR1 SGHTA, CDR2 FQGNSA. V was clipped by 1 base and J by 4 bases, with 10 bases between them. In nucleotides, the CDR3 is TGTGCCAGCAGCTTAGTCTTGGGTGGCACTGAAGCTTTCTTT. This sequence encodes CASSLVLGGTEAFF.

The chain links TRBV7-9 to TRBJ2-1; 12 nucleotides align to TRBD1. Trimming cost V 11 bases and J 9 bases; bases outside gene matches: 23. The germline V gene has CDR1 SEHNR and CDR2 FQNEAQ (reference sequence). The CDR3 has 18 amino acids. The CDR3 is CALTQGTGGESSPSEQFF. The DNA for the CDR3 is TGTGCCCTCACCCAGGGGACAGGGGGCGAGAGTTCGCCCAGTGAGCAGTTCTTC.

CDR3 sequence reads: CATSRDLRSYGYTF. DNA of the CDR3: TGTGCCACCAGCAGAGATCTTAGGAGCTATGGCTACACCTTC. The chain recombines TRBV15 with TRBJ1-2; D gene ambiguous. Germline lookup yields CDR1 LNHNV and CDR2 YYDKDF (reference sequence). CDR3 length equals 14 residues. Between the trimmed V and J ends, which lost 0 bases and 4 bases, there was a span of 9 bases. Full variable domain (rest looked up from reference TRBV15 and TRBJ1-2): DAMVIQNPRYQVTQFGKPVTLSCSQTLNHNVMYWYQQKSSQAPKLLFHYYDKDFNNEADTPDNFQSRRPNTSFCFLDIRSPGLGDTAMYLCATSRDLRSYGYTFGSGTRLTVV.

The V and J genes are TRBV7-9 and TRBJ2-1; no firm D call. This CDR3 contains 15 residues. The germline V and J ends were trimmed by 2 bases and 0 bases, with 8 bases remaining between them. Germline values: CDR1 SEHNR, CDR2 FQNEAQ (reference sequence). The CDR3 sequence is CASSLLLSSYNEQFF. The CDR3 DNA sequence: TGTGCCAGCAGCTTACTCCTTAGCTCCTACAATGAGCAGTTCTTC.

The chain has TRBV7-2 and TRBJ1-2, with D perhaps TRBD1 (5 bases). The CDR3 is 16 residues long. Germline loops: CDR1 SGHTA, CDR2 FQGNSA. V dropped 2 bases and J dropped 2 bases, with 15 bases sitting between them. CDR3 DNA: TGTGCCAGCAGCTTAAATGGAGTCAGGGAGAACTATGGCTACACCTTC. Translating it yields CASSLNGVRENYGYTF.

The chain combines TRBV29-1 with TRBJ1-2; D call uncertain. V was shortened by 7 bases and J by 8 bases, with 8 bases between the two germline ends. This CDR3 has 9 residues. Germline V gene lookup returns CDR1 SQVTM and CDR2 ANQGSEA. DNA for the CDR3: TGCAGCGCCCTGGAGGGCTACACCTTC. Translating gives CSALEGYTF.

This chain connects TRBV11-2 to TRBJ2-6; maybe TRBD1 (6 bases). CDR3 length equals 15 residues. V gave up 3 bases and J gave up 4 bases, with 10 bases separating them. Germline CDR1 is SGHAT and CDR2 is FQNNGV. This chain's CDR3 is CASSLGAAGANVLTF. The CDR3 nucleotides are TGTGCCAGCAGCTTGGGGGCGGCCGGGGCCAACGTCCTGACTTTC.

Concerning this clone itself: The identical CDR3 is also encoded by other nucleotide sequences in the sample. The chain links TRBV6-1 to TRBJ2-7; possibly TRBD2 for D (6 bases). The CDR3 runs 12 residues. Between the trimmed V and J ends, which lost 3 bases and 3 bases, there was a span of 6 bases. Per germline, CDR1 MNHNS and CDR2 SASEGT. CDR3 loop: CASSERGYEQYF. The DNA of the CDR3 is TGTGCCAGCAGTGAGCGGGGCTACGAGCAGTACTTC.

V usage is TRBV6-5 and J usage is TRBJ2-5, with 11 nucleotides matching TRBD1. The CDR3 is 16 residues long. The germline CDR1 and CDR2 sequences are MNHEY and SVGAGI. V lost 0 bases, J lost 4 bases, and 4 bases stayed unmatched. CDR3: CASSYSIGTGGETQYF. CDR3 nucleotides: TGTGCCAGCAGTTACTCGATAGGGACAGGGGGAGAGACCCAGTACTTC.

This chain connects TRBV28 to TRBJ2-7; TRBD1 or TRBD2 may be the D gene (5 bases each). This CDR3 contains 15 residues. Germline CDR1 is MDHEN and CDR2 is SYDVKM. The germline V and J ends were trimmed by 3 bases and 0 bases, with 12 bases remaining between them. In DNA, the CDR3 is TGTGCCAGCAGTTTTAGTGGGGGAAGCTCCTACGAGCAGTACTTC. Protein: CASSFSGGSSYEQYF.

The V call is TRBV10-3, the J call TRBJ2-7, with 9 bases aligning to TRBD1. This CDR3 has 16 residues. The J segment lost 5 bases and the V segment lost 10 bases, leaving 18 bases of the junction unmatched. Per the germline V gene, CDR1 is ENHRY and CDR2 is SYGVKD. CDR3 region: CATNQLPGQGTHEQYF. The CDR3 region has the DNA TGTGCCACCAACCAACTACCGGGACAGGGAACCCACGAGCAGTACTTC.

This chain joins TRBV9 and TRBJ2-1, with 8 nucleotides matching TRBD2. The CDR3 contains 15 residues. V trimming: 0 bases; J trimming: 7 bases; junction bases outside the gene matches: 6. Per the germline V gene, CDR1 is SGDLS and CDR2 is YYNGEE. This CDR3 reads CASSVVREGQNEQFF. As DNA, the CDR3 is TGTGCCAGCAGCGTAGTACGGGAGGGCCAAAATGAGCAGTTCTTC.

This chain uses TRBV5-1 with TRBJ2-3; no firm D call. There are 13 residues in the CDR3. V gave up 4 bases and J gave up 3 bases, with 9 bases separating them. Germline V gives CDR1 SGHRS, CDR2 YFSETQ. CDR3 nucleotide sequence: TGCGCCAGCAGCACCCGAAGGACAGATACGCAGTATTTT. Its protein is CASSTRRTDTQYF.

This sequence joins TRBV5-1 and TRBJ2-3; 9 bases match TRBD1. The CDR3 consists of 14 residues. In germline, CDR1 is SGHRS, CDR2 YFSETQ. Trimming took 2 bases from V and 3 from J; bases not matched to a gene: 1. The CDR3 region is CASSLQGATDTQYF. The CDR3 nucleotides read TGCGCCAGCAGCTTACAGGGGGCAACAGATACGCAGTATTTT.

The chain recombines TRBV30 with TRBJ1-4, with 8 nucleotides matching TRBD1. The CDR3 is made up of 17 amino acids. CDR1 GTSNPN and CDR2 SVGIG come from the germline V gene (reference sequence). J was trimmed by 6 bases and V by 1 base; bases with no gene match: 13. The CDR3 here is CAWSDDLDRVDDEKLFF. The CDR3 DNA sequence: TGTGCCTGGAGTGACGATCTGGACAGGGTAGATGATGAAAAACTGTTTTTT.

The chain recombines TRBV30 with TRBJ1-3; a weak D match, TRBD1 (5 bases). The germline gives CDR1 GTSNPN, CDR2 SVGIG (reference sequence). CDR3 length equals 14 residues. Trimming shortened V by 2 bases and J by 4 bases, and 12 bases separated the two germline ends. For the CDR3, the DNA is TGTGCCTGGAGTCAGGGCGGCGGGGGAAACACCATATATTTT. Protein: CAWSQGGGGNTIYF.

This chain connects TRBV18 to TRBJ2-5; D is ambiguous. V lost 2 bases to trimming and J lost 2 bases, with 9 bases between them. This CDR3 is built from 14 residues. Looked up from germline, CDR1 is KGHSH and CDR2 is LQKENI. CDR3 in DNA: TGTGCCAGCTCACCAAGAGCATCTCAAGAGACCCAGTACTTC. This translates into CASSPRASQETQYF.

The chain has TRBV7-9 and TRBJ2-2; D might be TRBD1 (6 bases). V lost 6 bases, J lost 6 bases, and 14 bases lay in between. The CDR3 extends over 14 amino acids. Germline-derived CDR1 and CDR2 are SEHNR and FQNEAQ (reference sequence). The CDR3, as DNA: TGTGCCAGCAGGGCAGGGGAGTGGTCCGGGGAGCTGTTTTTT. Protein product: CASRAGEWSGELFF.

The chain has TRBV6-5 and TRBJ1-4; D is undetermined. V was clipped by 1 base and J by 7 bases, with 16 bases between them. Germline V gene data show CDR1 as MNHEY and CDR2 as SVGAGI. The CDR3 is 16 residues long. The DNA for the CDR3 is TGTGCCAGCAGTTACTTTCATGAGGGCGCGGGTGAAAAACTGTTTTTT. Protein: CASSYFHEGAGEKLFF.

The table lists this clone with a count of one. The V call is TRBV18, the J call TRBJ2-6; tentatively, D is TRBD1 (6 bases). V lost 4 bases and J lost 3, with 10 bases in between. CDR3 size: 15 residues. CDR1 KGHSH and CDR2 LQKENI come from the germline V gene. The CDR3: CASSQIQGGANVLTF. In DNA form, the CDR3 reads TGTGCCAGCTCACAAATACAGGGTGGGGCCAACGTCCTGACTTTC.

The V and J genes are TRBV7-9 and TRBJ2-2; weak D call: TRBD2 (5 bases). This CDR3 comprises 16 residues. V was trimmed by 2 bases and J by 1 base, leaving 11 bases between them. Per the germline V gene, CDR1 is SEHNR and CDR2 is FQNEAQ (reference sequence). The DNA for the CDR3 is TGTGCCAGCAGCTTAAGCGTGAGCGGGAACACCGGGGAGCTGTTTTTT. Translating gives CASSLSVSGNTGELFF.

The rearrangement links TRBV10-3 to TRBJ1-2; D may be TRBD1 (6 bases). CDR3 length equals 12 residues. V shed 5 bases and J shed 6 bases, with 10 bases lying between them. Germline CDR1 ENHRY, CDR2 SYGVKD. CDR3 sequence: CAISSSGDGYTF. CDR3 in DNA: TGTGCCATCAGTAGTTCAGGGGATGGCTACACCTTC.

The CDR3 loop is CASSNQWALHF. In DNA form, the CDR3 reads TGTGCCAGTAGTAACCAGTGGGCCCTCCACTTT. The genes are TRBV19 and TRBJ1-6; no definite D call. The CDR3 has 11 amino acids. Germline V CDR1 and CDR2: LNHDA, SQIVND (reference sequence). The germline V and J ends were trimmed by 4 bases and 14 bases, with 9 bases remaining between them.

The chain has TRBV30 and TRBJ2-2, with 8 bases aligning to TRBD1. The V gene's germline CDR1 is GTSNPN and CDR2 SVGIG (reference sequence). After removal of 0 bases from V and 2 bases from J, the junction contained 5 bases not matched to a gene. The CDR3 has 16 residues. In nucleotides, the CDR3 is TGTGCCTGGAGTGTAGAGGGGACAGGTAACACCGGGGAGCTGTTTTTT. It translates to CAWSVEGTGNTGELFF.

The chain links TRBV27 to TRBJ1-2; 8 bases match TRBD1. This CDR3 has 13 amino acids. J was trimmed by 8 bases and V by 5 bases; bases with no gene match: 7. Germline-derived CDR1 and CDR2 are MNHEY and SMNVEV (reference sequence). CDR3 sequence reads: CASSGQGWEGYTF. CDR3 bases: TGTGCCAGCAGTGGACAGGGATGGGAAGGCTACACCTTC.

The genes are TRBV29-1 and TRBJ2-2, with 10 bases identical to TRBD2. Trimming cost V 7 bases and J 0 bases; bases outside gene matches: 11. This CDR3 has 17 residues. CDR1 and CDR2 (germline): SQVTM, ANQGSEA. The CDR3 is CSARASGGNANTGELFF. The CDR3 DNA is TGCAGCGCCCGAGCTAGCGGGGGTAACGCGAACACCGGGGAGCTGTTTTTT.